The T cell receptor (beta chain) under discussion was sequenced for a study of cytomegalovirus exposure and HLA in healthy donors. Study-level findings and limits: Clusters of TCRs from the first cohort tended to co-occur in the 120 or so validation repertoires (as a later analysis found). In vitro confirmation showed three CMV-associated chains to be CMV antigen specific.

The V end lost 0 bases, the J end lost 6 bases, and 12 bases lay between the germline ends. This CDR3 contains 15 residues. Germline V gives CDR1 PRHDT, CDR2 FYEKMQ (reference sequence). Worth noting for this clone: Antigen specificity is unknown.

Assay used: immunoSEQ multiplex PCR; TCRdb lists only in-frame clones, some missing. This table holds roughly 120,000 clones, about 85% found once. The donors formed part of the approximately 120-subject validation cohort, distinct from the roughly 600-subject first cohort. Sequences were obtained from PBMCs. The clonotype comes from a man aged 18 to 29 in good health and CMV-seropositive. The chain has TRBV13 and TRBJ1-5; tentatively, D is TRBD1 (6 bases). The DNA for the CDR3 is TGTGCCAGCAGCTTAGGCCCAGGGGTGGGTCAGCCCCAGCATTTT. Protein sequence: CASSLGPGVGQPQHF.